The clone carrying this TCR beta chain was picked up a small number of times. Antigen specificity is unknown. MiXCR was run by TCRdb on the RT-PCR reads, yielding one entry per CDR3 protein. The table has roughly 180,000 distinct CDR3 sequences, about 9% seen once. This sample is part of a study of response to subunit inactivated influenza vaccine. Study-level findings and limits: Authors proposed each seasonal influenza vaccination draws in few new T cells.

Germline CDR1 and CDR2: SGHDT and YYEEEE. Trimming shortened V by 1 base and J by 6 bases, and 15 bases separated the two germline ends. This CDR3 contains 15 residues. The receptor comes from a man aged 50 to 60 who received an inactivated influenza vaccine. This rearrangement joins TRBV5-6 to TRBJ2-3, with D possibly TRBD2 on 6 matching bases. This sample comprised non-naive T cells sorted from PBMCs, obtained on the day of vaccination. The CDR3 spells CASSLTRGQGDTQYF. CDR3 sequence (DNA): TGTGCCAGCAGCTTGACGCGGGGTCAAGGCGATACGCAGTATTTT.